This is a list of T cell receptor beta chains from one sample in a study of CD8+ T cells in alopecia areata. Sequencing used immunoSEQ multiplex PCR; TCRdb keeps in-frame clones, though not all of them. The sample includes about 110,000 clones, under 60% of them seen just once. The sequenced material came from NKG2D-low CD8+ T cells sorted from blood. The receptors come from a human donor with alopecia areata. CDR3s include the opening cysteine and the closing phenylalanine or tryptophan. The D gene is left open where the match is weak. The size entry is marked missing in some rows and otherwise reads once, few, many or a size class.

clone_size	d_call	v_call	j_call	cdr3_nt	cdr3_aa
NA	NA	TRBV20-1	TRBJ2-3	TGCAGTGCTAAAGGTTTGGATACGCAGTATTTT	CSAKGLDTQYF
NA	NA	TRBV27	TRBJ1-1	TGTGCCAGCAGTTTATCAGGGGCGAACACTGAAGCTTTCTTT	CASSLSGANTEAFF
once	TRBD1	TRBV6-5	TRBJ2-7	TGTGCCAGCAGTGGGACAGGGCGCTCCTACGAGCAGTACTTC	CASSGTGRSYEQYF
NA	TRBD1	TRBV5-1	TRBJ1-1	TGCGCCAGCAGCTACCAGACAGGGAGAGGCACTGAAGCTTTCTTT	CASSYQTGRGTEAFF
NA	TRBD2	TRBV7-9	TRBJ2-7	TGTGCCAGCAGCTTAGGGACTAGCGGGAGTATTGGCGAGCAGTACTTC	CASSLGTSGSIGEQYF
few	TRBD1	TRBV6-1	TRBJ1-1	TGTGCCAGCAGCCCGGGACAGGGGTACACTGAAGCTTTCTTT	CASSPGQGYTEAFF
NA	NA	TRBV28	TRBJ2-2	TGTGCCAGCAGTATTGGGCGGGCCACCGGGGAGCTGTTTTTT	CASSIGRATGELFF
few	NA	TRBV7-8	TRBJ2-3	TGTGCCAGCAGCCCGTCAGCGGCAGCCGCCCGGGATACGCAGTATTTT	CASSPSAAAARDTQYF
NA	NA	TRBV27	TRBJ2-1	TGTGCCAGCAGCCTCGACGCCTTAGCCTACAATGAGCAGTTCTTC	CASSLDALAYNEQFF
NA	NA	TRBV28	TRBJ2-3	TGTGCCAGCAGTCCCTTAATTAGTGGTACGCAGTATTTT	CASSPLISGTQYF
NA	NA	TRBV30	TRBJ2-7	TGTGCCTGGAGCGAAGGGGATGGGCCCGTCTTC	CAWSEGDGPVF
NA	TRBD2	TRBV7-9	TRBJ2-3	TGTGCCAGCAGCAACCACGGACTAGCGGGCTCAGATACGCAGTATTTT	CASSNHGLAGSDTQYF
few	TRBD1	TRBV28	TRBJ2-3	TGTGCCAGCAGTTTAGGACAGGGGACAGATACGCAGTATTTT	CASSLGQGTDTQYF
NA	NA	TRBV11-2	TRBJ2-1	TGTGCCAGCACCCTAATAGCGGATCTCTACAATGAGCAGTTCTTC	CASTLIADLYNEQFF